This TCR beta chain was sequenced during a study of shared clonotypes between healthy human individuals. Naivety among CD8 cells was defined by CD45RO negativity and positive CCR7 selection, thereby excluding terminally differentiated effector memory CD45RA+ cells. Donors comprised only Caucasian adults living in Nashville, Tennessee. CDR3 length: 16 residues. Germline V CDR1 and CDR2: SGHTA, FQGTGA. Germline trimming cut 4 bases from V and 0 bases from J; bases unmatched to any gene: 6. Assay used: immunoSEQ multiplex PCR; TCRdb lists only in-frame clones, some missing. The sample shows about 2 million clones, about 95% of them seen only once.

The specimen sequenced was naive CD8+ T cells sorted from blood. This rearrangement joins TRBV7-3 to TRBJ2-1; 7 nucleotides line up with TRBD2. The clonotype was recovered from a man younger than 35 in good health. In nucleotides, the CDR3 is TGTGCCAGCAGCTCCCTGGGCGGGGGCTCCTACAATGAGCAGTTCTTC. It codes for CASSSLGGGSYNEQFF. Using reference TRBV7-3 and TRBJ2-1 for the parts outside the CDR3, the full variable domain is GAGVSQTPSNKVTEKGKYVELRCDPISGHTALYWYRQSLGQGPEFLIYFQGTGAADDSGLPNDRFFAVRPEGSVSTLKIQRTERGDSAVYLCASSSLGGGSYNEQFFGPGTRLTVL.